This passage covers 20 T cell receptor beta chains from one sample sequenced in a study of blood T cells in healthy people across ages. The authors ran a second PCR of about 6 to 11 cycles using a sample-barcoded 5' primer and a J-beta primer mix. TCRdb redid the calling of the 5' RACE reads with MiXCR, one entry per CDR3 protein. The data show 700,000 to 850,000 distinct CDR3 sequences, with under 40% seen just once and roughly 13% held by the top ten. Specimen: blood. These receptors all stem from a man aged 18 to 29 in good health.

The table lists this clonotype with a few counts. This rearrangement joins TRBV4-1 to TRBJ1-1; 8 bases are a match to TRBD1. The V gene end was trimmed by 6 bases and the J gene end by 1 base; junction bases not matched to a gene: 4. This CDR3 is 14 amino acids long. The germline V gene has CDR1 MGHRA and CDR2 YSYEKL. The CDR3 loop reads CASSRQGKNTEAFF. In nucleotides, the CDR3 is TGCGCCAGCAGTCGACAGGGGAAGAACACTGAAGCTTTCTTT.

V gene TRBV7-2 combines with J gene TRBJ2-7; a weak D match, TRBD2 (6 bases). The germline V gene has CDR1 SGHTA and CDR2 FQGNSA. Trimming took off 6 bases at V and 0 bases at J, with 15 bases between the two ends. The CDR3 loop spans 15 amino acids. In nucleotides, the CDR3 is TGTGCCAGCAGTGTAGGGCGGGGTAGCTCCTACGAGCAGTACTTC. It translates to CASSVGRGSSYEQYF.

The CDR3 DNA reads as TGTGCCATCAGTGAGTCGGTTAGCGGGAGCAACACAGATACGCAGTATTTT. Its protein is CAISESVSGSNTDTQYF. This chain joins TRBV10-3 and TRBJ2-3; the match to TRBD2 covers 9 bases. The CDR3 consists of 17 residues. Germline lookup yields CDR1 ENHRY and CDR2 SYGVKD. Trimming cost V 0 bases and J 2 bases; bases outside gene matches: 6.

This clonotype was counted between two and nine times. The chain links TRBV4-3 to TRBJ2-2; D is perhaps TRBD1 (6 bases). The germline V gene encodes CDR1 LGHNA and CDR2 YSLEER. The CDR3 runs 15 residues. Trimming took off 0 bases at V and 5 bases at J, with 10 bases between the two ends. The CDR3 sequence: CASSQDYRVTGELFF. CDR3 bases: TGCGCCAGCAGCCAAGATTACAGGGTTACCGGGGAGCTGTTTTTT.

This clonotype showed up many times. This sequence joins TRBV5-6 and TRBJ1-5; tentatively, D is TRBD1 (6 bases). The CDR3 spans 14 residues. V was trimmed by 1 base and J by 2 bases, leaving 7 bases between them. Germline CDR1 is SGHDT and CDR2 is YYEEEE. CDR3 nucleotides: TGTGCCAGCAGCTTGTGGACAGGCAATCAGCCCCAGCATTTT. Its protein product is CASSLWTGNQPQHF.

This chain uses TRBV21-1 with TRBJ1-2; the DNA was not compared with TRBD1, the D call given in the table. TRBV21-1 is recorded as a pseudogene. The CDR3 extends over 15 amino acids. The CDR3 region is CASSILGRINYGYTF. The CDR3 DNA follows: TGTGCCAGCAGCATATTGGGACGAATAAACTATGGCTACACCTTC.

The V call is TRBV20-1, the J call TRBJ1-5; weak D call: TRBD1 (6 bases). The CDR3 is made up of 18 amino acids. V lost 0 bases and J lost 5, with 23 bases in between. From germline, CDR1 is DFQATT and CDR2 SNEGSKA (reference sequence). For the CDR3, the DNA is TGCAGTGCTAGAGATAGGAAGCCGGGACACAGACTTTATCAGCCCCAGCATTTT. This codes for CSARDRKPGHRLYQPQHF.

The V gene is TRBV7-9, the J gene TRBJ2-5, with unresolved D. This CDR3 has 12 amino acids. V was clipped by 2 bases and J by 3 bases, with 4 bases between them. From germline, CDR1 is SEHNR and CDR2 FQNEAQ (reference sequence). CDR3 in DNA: TGTGCCAGCAGCTTAATAGAAGAGACCCAGTACTTC. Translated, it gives CASSLIEETQYF.

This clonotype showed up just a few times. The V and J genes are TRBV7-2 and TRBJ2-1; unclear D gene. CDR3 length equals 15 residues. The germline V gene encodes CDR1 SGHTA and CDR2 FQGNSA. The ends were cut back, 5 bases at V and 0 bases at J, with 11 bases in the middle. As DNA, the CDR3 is TGTGCCAGCAGCATACAAACAAGCTCCTACAATGAGCAGTTCTTC. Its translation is CASSIQTSSYNEQFF.

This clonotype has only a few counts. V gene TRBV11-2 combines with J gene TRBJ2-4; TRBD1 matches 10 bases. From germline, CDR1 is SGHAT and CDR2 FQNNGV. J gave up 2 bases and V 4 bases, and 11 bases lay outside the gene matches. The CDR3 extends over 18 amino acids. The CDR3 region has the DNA TGTGCCAGCAGCTCTTACACCGGGACAGGGGCCCCCAAAAACATTCAGTACTTC. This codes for CASSSYTGTGAPKNIQYF. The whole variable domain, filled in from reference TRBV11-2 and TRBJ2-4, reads EAGVAQSPRYKIIEKRQSVAFWCNPISGHATLYWYQQILGQGPKLLIQFQNNGVVDDSQLPKDRFSAERLKGVDSTLKIQPAKLEDSAVYLCASSSYTGTGAPKNIQYFGAGTRLSVL.

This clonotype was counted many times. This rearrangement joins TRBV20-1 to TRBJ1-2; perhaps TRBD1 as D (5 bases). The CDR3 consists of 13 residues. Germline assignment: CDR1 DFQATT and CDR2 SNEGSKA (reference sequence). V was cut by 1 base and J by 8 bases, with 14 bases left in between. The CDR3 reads CSARGTLAGGYTF. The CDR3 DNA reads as TGCAGTGCTAGAGGGACATTGGCGGGGGGCTACACCTTC.

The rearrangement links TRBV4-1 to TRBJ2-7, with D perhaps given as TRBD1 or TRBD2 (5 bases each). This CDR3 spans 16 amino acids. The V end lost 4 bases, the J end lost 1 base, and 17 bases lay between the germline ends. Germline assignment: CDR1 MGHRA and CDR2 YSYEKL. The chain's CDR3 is CASSPCPGTVSYEQYF. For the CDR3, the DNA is TGCGCCAGCAGCCCCTGCCCCGGGACGGTTTCCTACGAGCAGTACTTC.

The CDR3 DNA reads as TGCGCCAGCGGAGTAGGTGGGGCAAACAATGAGCAGTACTTC. Translated: CASGVGGANNEQYF. The gene calls are TRBV5-1 and TRBJ2-1; a weak D match, TRBD1 (5 bases). Matching the DNA end better, TRBJ2-7 makes the J call doubtful. This CDR3 is 14 amino acids long. Looked up from germline, CDR1 is SGHRS and CDR2 is YFSETQ.

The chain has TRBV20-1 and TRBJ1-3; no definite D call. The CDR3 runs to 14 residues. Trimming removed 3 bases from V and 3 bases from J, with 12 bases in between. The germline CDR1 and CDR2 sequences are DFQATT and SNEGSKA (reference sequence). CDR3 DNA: TGCAGTGCTAGCCCGGGAAGGAGTGGAAACACCATATATTTT. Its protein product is CSASPGRSGNTIYF.

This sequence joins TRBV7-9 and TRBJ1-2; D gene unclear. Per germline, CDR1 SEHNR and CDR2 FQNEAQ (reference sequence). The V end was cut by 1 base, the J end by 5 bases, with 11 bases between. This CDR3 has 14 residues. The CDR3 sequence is CASSLEAVQYGYTF. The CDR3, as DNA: TGTGCCAGCAGCTTAGAGGCAGTTCAATATGGCTACACCTTC.

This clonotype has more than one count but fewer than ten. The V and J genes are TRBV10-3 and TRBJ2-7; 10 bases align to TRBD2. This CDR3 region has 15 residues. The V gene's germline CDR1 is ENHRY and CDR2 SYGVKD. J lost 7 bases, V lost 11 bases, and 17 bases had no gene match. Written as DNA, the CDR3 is TGTGCCTTACAGCGGGGGGGCCCAGATAACAATGAGCAGTACTTC. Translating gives CALQRGGPDNNEQYF.

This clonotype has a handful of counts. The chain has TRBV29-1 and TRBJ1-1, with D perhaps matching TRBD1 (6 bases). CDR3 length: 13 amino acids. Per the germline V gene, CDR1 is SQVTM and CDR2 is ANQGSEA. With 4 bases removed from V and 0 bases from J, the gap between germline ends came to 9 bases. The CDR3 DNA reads TGCAGCGTTGGTCCAGGGGTGAACACTGAAGCTTTCTTT. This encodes CSVGPGVNTEAFF.

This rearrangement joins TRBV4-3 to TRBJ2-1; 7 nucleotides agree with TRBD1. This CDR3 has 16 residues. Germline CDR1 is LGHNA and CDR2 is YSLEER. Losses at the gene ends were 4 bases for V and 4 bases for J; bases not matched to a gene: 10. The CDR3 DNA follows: TGCGCCAGCAGCCGAGGGGGACAGCACCTTTACAATGAGCAGTTCTTC. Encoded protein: CASSRGGQHLYNEQFF.

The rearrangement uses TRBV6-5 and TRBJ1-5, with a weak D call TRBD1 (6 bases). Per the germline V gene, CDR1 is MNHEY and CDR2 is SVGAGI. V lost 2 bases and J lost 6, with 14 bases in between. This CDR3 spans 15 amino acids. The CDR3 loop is CASSYGRGGGQPQHF. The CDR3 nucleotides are TGTGCCAGCAGTTACGGGAGGGGGGGTGGTCAGCCCCAGCATTTT.

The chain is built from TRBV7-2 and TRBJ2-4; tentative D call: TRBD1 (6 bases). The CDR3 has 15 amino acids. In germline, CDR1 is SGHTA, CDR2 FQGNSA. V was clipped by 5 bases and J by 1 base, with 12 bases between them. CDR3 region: CASSPKQGAKNIQYF. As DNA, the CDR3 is TGTGCCAGCAGCCCAAAGCAGGGGGCCAAAAACATTCAGTACTTC.